This is a list of T cell receptor beta chains from one sample in a study of shared clonotypes between healthy human individuals. Profiled with immunoSEQ multiplex PCR; TCRdb holds only in-frame clones, not every one. There are roughly 1,000,000 clones in the sample; approximately 80% occur only once, and under 0.8% lies in the top ten. The sequenced sample consisted of memory CD4+ T cells from PBMCs. The receptors derive from a young man in good health. Some clones in this sample may be carry-over from other donors' samples. CDR3s include the opening cysteine and the closing phenylalanine or tryptophan. D genes are given only for firm matches. Part of the rows lack a size; the others show once, few, many or a class for expanded clones.

clone size: -; D gene: -; J gene: TRBJ1-1; V gene: TRBV19; CDR3 protein: CASSPDFGTEAFF; CDR3 DNA: TGTGCCAGTAGCCCCGATTTTGGCACTGAAGCTTTCTTT
clone size: -; D gene: -; J gene: TRBJ1-1; V gene: TRBV14; CDR3 protein: CEGLGNTEAFF; CDR3 DNA: TGCGAGGGGTTGGGGAACACTGAAGCTTTCTTT
clone size: -; D gene: -; J gene: TRBJ1-3; V gene: TRBV5-1; CDR3 protein: CASSLGSGSGNTIYF; CDR3 DNA: TGCGCCAGCAGCTTGGGGTCGGGCTCTGGAAACACCATATATTTT
clone size: -; D gene: -; J gene: TRBJ1-3; V gene: TRBV30; CDR3 protein: CAWSGGVNTIYF; CDR3 DNA: TGTGCCTGGAGTGGCGGTGTAAACACCATATATTTT
clone size: -; D gene: -; J gene: TRBJ1-1; V gene: TRBV30; CDR3 protein: CAWSAWSGNTEAFF; CDR3 DNA: TGTGCCTGGAGTGCCTGGTCTGGGAACACTGAAGCTTTCTTT
clone size: once; D gene: -; J gene: TRBJ2-5; V gene: TRBV2; CDR3 protein: CASSEGAQETQYF; CDR3 DNA: TGTGCCAGCAGTGAAGGGGCTCAAGAGACCCAGTACTTC
clone size: -; D gene: -; J gene: TRBJ2-5; V gene: TRBV6-5; CDR3 protein: CASSQGRETQYF; CDR3 DNA: TGTGCCAGCAGTCAGGGGAGGGAGACCCAGTACTTC
clone size: -; D gene: -; J gene: TRBJ2-3; V gene: TRBV7-2; CDR3 protein: CASSLGRWASSTDTQYF; CDR3 DNA: TGTGCCAGCAGCTTAGGAAGGTGGGCGTCTAGCACAGATACGCAGTATTTT
clone size: once; D gene: TRBD1; J gene: TRBJ2-3; V gene: TRBV28; CDR3 protein: CASSSQGSGQGAPDTQYF; CDR3 DNA: TGTGCCAGCAGTTCCCAAGGATCGGGACAGGGGGCGCCGGATACGCAGTATTTT
clone size: -; D gene: TRBD2; J gene: TRBJ2-1; V gene: TRBV28; CDR3 protein: CASSLFGRAGDEQFF; CDR3 DNA: TGTGCCAGCAGTTTATTTGGGAGGGCGGGAGATGAGCAGTTCTTC
clone size: -; D gene: -; J gene: TRBJ2-3; V gene: TRBV6-1; CDR3 protein: CASSEPRRGTDTQYF; CDR3 DNA: TGTGCCAGCAGTGAGCCCCGGAGGGGCACAGATACGCAGTATTTT
clone size: -; D gene: TRBD1; J gene: TRBJ2-2; V gene: TRBV7-9; CDR3 protein: CASRPTGAFGELFF; CDR3 DNA: TGTGCCAGCAGGCCGACAGGGGCGTTTGGGGAGCTGTTTTTT
clone size: -; D gene: -; J gene: TRBJ1-4; V gene: TRBV30; CDR3 protein: CAWSVSTNEKLFF; CDR3 DNA: TGTGCCTGGAGTGTTTCAACTAATGAAAAACTGTTTTTT
clone size: -; D gene: -; J gene: TRBJ2-1; V gene: TRBV5-1; CDR3 protein: CASSFFGWGSSYNEQFF; CDR3 DNA: TGCGCCAGCAGCTTTTTCGGGTGGGGGAGCTCCTACAATGAGCAGTTCTTC
clone size: -; D gene: -; J gene: TRBJ1-1; V gene: TRBV14; CDR3 protein: CASSQVEGRGVRDTEAFF; CDR3 DNA: TGTGCCAGCAGCCAAGTGGAAGGCAGGGGAGTAAGGGACACTGAAGCTTTCTTT
clone size: -; D gene: -; J gene: TRBJ2-3; V gene: TRBV7-2; CDR3 protein: CASSPDRRGTDTQYF; CDR3 DNA: TGTGCCAGCAGCCCAGACAGGAGGGGTACAGATACGCAGTATTTT
clone size: once; D gene: TRBD1; J gene: TRBJ2-7; V gene: TRBV15; CDR3 protein: CATSRDGAGGYEQYF; CDR3 DNA: TGTGCCACCAGCAGAGATGGGGCAGGGGGCTACGAGCAGTACTTC
clone size: many; D gene: TRBD2; J gene: TRBJ2-1; V gene: TRBV11-2; CDR3 protein: CASSQSGLAGAGSRNEQFF; CDR3 DNA: TGTGCCAGCAGCCAGTCGGGCCTAGCGGGAGCCGGGTCAAGGAATGAGCAGTTCTTC
clone size: -; D gene: TRBD1; J gene: TRBJ2-1; V gene: TRBV9; CDR3 protein: CASSVQGASYNEQFF; CDR3 DNA: TGTGCCAGCAGCGTACAGGGGGCCTCCTACAATGAGCAGTTCTTC
clone size: -; D gene: TRBD1; J gene: TRBJ2-5; V gene: TRBV7-9; CDR3 protein: CASSKGQGKGETQYF; CDR3 DNA: TGTGCCAGCAGCAAGGGACAGGGAAAGGGGGAGACCCAGTACTTC
clone size: -; D gene: TRBD1; J gene: TRBJ2-7; V gene: TRBV27; CDR3 protein: CASSYRGVDYEQYF; CDR3 DNA: TGTGCCAGCAGTTACAGGGGAGTTGACTACGAGCAGTACTTC
clone size: -; D gene: -; J gene: TRBJ2-1; V gene: TRBV6-1; CDR3 protein: CASSEGGPFQGEFF; CDR3 DNA: TGTGCCAGCAGTGAAGGGGGCCCGTTTCAAGGCGAGTTCTTC
clone size: -; D gene: -; J gene: TRBJ2-1; V gene: TRBV27; CDR3 protein: CASSLRIYNEQFF; CDR3 DNA: TGTGCCAGCAGTTTACGAATCTACAATGAGCAGTTCTTC
clone size: -; D gene: -; J gene: TRBJ2-7; V gene: TRBV15; CDR3 protein: CATSSSQARVAEQYF; CDR3 DNA: TGTGCCACCAGCAGTTCTCAAGCCCGGGTGGCCGAGCAGTACTTC
clone size: -; D gene: TRBD2; J gene: TRBJ2-3; V gene: TRBV27; CDR3 protein: CASGTRGTKRTDTQYF; CDR3 DNA: TGTGCCAGCGGTACCCGCGGGACTAAACGCACAGATACGCAGTATTTT
clone size: few; D gene: -; J gene: TRBJ2-2; V gene: TRBV10-3; CDR3 protein: CAISESGYTGELFF; CDR3 DNA: TGTGCCATCAGTGAGTCTGGTTACACCGGGGAGCTGTTTTTT
clone size: -; D gene: TRBD2; J gene: TRBJ2-4; V gene: TRBV6-5; CDR3 protein: CASSAREAGNIQYF; CDR3 DNA: TGTGCCAGCAGTGCCCGGGAGGCGGGGAACATTCAGTACTTC
clone size: -; D gene: TRBD1; J gene: TRBJ2-7; V gene: TRBV29-1; CDR3 protein: CSVGPRGQPYEQYF; CDR3 DNA: TGCAGCGTTGGGCCCAGGGGACAGCCCTACGAGCAGTACTTC
clone size: -; D gene: TRBD1; J gene: TRBJ1-1; V gene: TRBV5-1; CDR3 protein: CASTRGPMMNTEAFF; CDR3 DNA: TGCGCCAGCACAAGGGGGCCGATGATGAACACTGAAGCTTTCTTT
clone size: -; D gene: TRBD1; J gene: TRBJ2-2; V gene: TRBV7-9; CDR3 protein: CASSLPRDRNTGELFF; CDR3 DNA: TGTGCCAGCAGCTTACCCCGGGACAGGAACACCGGGGAGCTGTTTTTT
clone size: once; D gene: -; J gene: TRBJ1-4; V gene: TRBV9; CDR3 protein: CASSAGTQEKLFF; CDR3 DNA: TGTGCCAGCAGCGCCGGGACGCAAGAAAAACTGTTTTTT
clone size: once; D gene: -; J gene: TRBJ1-1; V gene: TRBV2; CDR3 protein: CASSDYNSDTEAFF; CDR3 DNA: TGTGCCAGCAGTGACTATAACAGTGACACTGAAGCTTTCTTT
clone size: -; D gene: -; J gene: TRBJ2-3; V gene: TRBV15; CDR3 protein: CATSREPLEDTQYF; CDR3 DNA: TGTGCCACCAGCAGGGAACCACTAGAAGATACGCAGTATTTT
clone size: -; D gene: -; J gene: TRBJ1-4; V gene: TRBV7-9; CDR3 protein: CASSPQGWREKLFF; CDR3 DNA: TGTGCCAGCAGCCCCCAAGGCTGGCGGGAGAAACTGTTTTTT
clone size: -; D gene: -; J gene: TRBJ2-4; V gene: TRBV7-2; CDR3 protein: CASSLIGIQYF; CDR3 DNA: TGTGCCAGCAGCTTAATCGGCATTCAGTACTTC
clone size: -; D gene: TRBD2; J gene: TRBJ2-7; V gene: TRBV7-6; CDR3 protein: CASSLRSSGSYEQYF; CDR3 DNA: TGTGCCAGCAGCTTACGTTCTAGCGGGAGCTACGAGCAGTACTTC
clone size: -; D gene: -; J gene: TRBJ1-5; V gene: TRBV28; CDR3 protein: CASMTRGRRNQPQHF; CDR3 DNA: TGTGCCAGCATGACCAGGGGACGGCGCAATCAGCCCCAGCATTTT
clone size: -; D gene: -; J gene: TRBJ2-2; V gene: TRBV10-2; CDR3 protein: CASSPNRVPYTGELFF; CDR3 DNA: TGCGCCAGCAGCCCCAACAGGGTCCCCTACACCGGGGAGCTGTTTTTT
clone size: many; D gene: TRBD2; J gene: TRBJ2-2; V gene: TRBV7-2; CDR3 protein: CASSPGLAGTGELFF; CDR3 DNA: TGTGCCAGCAGCCCGGGACTAGCGGGAACCGGGGAGCTGTTTTTT
clone size: -; D gene: -; J gene: TRBJ2-6; V gene: TRBV7-9; CDR3 protein: CASSMWRRSSGANVLTF; CDR3 DNA: TGTGCCAGCAGCATGTGGCGGAGGTCCTCTGGGGCCAACGTCCTGACTTTC
clone size: -; D gene: -; J gene: TRBJ2-7; V gene: TRBV27; CDR3 protein: CASSPQMTVSGYEQYF; CDR3 DNA: TGTGCCAGCAGTCCCCAGATGACAGTCTCTGGGTACGAGCAGTACTTC
clone size: -; D gene: TRBD2; J gene: TRBJ2-1; V gene: TRBV6-6; CDR3 protein: CASSPPGGTYNEQFF; CDR3 DNA: TGTGCCAGCAGCCCCCCGGGGGGGACATACAATGAGCAGTTCTTC
clone size: -; D gene: -; J gene: TRBJ2-5; V gene: TRBV5-1; CDR3 protein: CASSVGQWETQYF; CDR3 DNA: TGCGCCAGCAGCGTTGGGCAGTGGGAGACCCAGTACTTC
clone size: -; D gene: TRBD2; J gene: TRBJ2-1; V gene: TRBV27; CDR3 protein: CASSLSPPISGGGIEQFF; CDR3 DNA: TGTGCCAGCAGTTTATCGCCCCCGATATCGGGAGGAGGGATTGAGCAGTTCTTC
clone size: -; D gene: -; J gene: TRBJ1-1; V gene: TRBV18; CDR3 protein: CASSNSNTGKAFF; CDR3 DNA: TGTGCCAGCTCCAACAGCAACACAGGGAAAGCTTTCTTT
clone size: -; D gene: TRBD2; J gene: TRBJ2-3; V gene: TRBV7-3; CDR3 protein: CASSTGLAGGKGTDTQYF; CDR3 DNA: TGTGCCAGCAGCACCGGGTTGGCGGGAGGAAAGGGCACAGATACGCAGTATTTT